This T cell receptor (beta chain) was sequenced during a study of T cells in Graves' hyperthyroidism and ophthalmopathy. This clonotype was recorded at least ten times. No antigen is known for it. Study results and caveats: Blood also held most thyroid clonotypes expanded beyond 0.001.

Amplification yielded TCR beta CDR3 regions, with RNA transcripts as the source. During a first-round RT-PCR of the TCR CDR3, the HTBI primer set was used. TCRdb reprocessed the multiplex PCR reads with MiXCR, giving one entry per CDR3 protein. The sample carries roughly 250,000 distinct CDR3 sequences, about 14% recorded once. V was cut by 6 bases and J by 0 bases, with 11 bases left in between. The CDR3 is 14 amino acids. Per germline, CDR1 SGHVS and CDR2 FQNEAQ. Sequenced input: blood. The chain recombines TRBV7-8 with TRBJ1-1; D is undetermined. This receptor was taken from a woman in her 40s with Graves' hyperthyroidism that later progressed to Graves' ophthalmopathy. The CDR3 DNA sequence: TGTGCCAGCAGTCCCAAGAGAATGAACACTGAAGCTTTCTTT. Protein: CASSPKRMNTEAFF.